This section outlines one T cell receptor beta chain sequence together with its context. Its antigen remains unknown. Before the COVID-19 pandemic, during about 2011-2019, CD4+ T cells were taken from unexposed donors. Isolation of CD4+ T cells took place after roughly nine days in culture. Cells permitting, SARS-CoV-2 S/N and four cold-coronavirus spikes were tested on unexposed-donor CD4+ T cells. The entry originates in a study of CD4 T cells in relation to SARS-CoV-2 and coronaviruses. Study information: Controls used an HIV-1 Nef peptide pool or no peptide.

Germline loops: CDR1 SGHNT, CDR2 YENEEA. This CDR3 spans 14 amino acids. The V and J ends lost 4 bases and 4 bases respectively, with 13 bases between them. The method was immunoSEQ multiplex PCR; TCRdb's version includes in-frame clones alone and lacks a portion of them. This sample has tens of thousands of clones; approximately 80% occur once, and the top ten carry 20% to 25%. This TCR was recovered from a human donor in good health. The chain is built from TRBV11-3 and TRBJ1-1; D possibly corresponds to TRBD1 (5 bases). Sequences were obtained from CD4+ T cells from PBMCs, cultured in vitro. The CDR3 region has the DNA TGTGCCAGCAGCTCTCAGGGCCAGGGCACTGAAGCTTTCTTT. Amino acid sequence: CASSSQGQGTEAFF.